The entry below describes one T cell receptor beta chain. The sample is drawn from a study of early T cells in non-severe SARS-CoV-2 infection. As for the study in general: Sequencing was performed on bulk RNA from unsorted whole blood, leaving chains unpaired.

The CDR3 runs 13 residues. With 1 base removed from V and 3 bases from J, the gap between germline ends came to 7 bases. Germline loops: CDR1 SGHDT, CDR2 YYEEEE. Using its own MiXCR run on the 5' RACE reads, TCRdb lists one record per CDR3 protein. The table lists 95,000 to 120,000 distinct CDR3 sequences, about 12% of them singletons. Sequencing was performed on whole blood. The clonotype comes from an adult who was a healthcare worker with PCR-confirmed SARS-CoV-2 infection or an uninfected control (not recorded which). V usage is TRBV5-6 and J usage is TRBJ1-2, with a weak D call TRBD1 (5 bases). The CDR3 bases are TGTGCCAGCAGCTTGTGGGGGGACTATGGCTACACCTTC. As protein: CASSLWGDYGYTF.